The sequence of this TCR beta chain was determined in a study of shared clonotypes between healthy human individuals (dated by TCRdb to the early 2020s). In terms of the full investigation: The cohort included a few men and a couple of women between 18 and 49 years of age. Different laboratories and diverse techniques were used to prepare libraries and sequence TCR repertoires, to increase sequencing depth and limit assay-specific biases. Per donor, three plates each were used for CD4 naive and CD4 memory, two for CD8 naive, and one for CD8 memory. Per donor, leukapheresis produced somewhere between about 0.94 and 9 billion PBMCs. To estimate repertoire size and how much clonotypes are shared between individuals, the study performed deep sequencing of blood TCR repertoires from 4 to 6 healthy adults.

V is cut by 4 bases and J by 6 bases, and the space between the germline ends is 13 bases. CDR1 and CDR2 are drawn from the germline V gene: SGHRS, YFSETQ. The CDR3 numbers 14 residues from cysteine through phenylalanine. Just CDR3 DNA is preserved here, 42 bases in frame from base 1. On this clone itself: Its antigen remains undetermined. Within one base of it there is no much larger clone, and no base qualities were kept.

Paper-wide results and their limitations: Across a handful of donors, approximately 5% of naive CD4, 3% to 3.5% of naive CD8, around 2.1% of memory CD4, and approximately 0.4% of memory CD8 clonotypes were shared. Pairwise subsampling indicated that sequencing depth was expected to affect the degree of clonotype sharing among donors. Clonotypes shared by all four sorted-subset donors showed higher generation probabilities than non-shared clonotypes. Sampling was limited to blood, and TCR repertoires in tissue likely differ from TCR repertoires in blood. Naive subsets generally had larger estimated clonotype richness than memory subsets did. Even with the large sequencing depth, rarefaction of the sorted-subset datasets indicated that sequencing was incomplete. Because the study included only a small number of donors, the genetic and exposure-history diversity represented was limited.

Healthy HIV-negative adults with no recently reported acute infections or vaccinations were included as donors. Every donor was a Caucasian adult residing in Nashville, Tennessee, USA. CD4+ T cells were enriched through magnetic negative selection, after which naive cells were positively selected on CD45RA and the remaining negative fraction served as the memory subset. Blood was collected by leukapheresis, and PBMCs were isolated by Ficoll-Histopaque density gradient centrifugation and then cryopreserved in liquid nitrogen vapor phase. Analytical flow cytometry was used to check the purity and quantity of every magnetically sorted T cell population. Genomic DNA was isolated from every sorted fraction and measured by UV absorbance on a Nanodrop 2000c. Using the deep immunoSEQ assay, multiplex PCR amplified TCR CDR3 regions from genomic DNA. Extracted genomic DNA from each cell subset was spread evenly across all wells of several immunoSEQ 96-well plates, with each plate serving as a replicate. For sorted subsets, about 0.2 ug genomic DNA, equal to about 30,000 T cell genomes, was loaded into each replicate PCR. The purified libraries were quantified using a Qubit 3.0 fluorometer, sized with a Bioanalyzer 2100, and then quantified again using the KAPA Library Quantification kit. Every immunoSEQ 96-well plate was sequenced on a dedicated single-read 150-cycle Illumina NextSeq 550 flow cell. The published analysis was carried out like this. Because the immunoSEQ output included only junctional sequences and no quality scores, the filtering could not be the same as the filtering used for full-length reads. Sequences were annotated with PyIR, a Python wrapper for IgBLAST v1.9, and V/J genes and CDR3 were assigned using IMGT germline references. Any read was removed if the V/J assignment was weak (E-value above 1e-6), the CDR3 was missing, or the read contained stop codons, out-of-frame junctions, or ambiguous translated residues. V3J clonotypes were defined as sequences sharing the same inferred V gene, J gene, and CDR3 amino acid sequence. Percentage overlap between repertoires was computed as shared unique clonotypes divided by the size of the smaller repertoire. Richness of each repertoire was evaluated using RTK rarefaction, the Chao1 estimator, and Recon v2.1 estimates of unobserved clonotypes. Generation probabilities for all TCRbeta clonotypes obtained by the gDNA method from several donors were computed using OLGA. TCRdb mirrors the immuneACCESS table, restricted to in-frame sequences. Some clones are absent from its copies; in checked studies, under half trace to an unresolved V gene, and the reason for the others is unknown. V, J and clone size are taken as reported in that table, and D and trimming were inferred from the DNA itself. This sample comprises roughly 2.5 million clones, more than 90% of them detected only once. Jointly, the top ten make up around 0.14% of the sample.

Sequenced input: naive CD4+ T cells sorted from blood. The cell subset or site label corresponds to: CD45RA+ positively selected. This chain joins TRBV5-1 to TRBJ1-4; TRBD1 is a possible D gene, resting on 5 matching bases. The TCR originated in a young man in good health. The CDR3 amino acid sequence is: CASSPERGDEKLFF. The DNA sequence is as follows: TGCGCCAGCAGCCCTGAAAGGGGAGATGAAAAACTGTTTTTT. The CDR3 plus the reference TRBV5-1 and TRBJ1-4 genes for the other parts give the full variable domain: KAGVTQTPRYLIKTRGQQVTLSCSPISGHRSVSWYQQTPGQGLQFLFEYFSETQRNKGNFPGRFSGRQFSNSRSEMNVSTLELGDSALYLCASSPERGDEKLFFGSGTQLSVL.